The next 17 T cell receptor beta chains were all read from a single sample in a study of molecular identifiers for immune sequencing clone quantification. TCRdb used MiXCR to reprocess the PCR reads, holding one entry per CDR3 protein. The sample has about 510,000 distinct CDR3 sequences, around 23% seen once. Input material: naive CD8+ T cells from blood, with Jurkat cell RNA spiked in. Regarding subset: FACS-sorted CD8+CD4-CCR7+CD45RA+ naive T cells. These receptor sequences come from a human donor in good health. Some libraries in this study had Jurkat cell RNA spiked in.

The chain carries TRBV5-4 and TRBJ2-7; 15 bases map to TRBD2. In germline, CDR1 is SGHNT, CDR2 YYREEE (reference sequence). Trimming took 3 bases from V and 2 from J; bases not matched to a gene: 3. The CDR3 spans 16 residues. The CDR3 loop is CASSYGTSGGPYEQYF. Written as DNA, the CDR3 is TGTGCCAGCAGCTATGGGACTAGCGGGGGGCCCTACGAGCAGTACTTC.

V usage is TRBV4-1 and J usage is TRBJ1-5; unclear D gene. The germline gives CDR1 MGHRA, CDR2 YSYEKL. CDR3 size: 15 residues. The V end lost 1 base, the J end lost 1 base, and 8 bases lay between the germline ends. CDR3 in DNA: TGCGCCAGCAGCCAAGCCTTCTCAAGCAATCAGCCCCAGCATTTT. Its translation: CASSQAFSSNQPQHF.

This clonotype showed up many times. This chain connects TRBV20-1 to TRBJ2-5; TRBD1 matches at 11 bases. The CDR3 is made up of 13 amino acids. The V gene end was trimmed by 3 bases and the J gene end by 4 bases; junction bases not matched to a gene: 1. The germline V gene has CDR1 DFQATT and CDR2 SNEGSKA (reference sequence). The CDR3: CSARDRGRETQYF. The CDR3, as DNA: TGCAGTGCTAGGGACAGGGGGCGAGAGACCCAGTACTTC.

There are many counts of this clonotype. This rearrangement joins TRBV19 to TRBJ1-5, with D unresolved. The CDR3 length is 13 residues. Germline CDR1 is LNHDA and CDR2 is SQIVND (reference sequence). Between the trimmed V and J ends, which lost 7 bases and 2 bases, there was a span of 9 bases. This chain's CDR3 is CASNHGGNQPQHF. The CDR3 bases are TGTGCCAGTAACCACGGTGGCAATCAGCCCCAGCATTTT.

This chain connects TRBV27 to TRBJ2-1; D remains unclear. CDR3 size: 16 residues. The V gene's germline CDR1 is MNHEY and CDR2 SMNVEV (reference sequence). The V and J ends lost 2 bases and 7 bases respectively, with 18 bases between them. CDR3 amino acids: CASSLGRSVMLNEQFF. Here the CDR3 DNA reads TGTGCCAGCAGTTTAGGCAGGTCCGTCATGCTGAATGAGCAGTTCTTC.

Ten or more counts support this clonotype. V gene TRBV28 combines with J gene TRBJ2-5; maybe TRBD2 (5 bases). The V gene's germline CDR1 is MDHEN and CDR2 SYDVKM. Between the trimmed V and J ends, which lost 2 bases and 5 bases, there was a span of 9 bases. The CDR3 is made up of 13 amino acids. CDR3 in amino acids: CASSLAGSETQYF. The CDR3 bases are TGTGCCAGCAGTTTAGCTGGGAGTGAGACCCAGTACTTC.

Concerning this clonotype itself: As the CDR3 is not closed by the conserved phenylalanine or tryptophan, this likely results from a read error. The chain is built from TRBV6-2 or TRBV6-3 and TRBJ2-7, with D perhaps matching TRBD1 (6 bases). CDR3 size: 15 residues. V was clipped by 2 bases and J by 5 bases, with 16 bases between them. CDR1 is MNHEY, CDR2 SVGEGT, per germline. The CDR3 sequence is CASSYGDILRHEQYS. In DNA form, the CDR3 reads TGTGCCAGCAGTTACGGGGACATCCTCCGCCACGAGCAGTACTCC.

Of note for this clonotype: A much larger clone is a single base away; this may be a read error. The CDR3 region is CASSLATFSGANVLNF. The CDR3 region has the DNA TGTGCCAGCAGCTTGGCGACTTTCTCTGGGGCCAACGTCCTGAATTTC. The rearrangement uses TRBV5-6 and TRBJ2-6; D may be TRBD1 (5 bases). The CDR3 is 16 amino acids. The germline CDR1 and CDR2 sequences are SGHDT and YYEEEE.

This CDR3 is CASRVRGGYDNQPQHF. DNA of the CDR3: TGTGCCAGCAGAGTACGGGGGGGATATGACAATCAGCCCCAGCATTTT. The chain has TRBV28 and TRBJ1-5, with D tentatively TRBD1 (5 bases). There are 16 residues in the CDR3. The V end lost 6 bases, the J end lost 3 bases, and 18 bases lay between the germline ends. Germline CDR1 is MDHEN and CDR2 is SYDVKM.

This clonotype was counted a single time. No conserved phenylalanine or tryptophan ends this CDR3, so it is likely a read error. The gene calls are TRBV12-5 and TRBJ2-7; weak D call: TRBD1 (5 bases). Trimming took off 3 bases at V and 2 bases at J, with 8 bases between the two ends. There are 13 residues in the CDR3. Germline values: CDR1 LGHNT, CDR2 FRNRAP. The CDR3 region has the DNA TGTGCTAGTGGTTTCGACAGTCCCTACGAGCAGTACTCC. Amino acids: CASGFDSPYEQYS.

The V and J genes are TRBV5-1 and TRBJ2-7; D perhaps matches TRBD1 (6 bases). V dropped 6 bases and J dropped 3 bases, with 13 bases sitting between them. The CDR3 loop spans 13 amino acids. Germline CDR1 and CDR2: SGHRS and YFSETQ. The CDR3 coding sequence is TGCGCCAGCACGTTGGGGGCTGGCTACGAGCAGTACTTC. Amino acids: CASTLGAGYEQYF. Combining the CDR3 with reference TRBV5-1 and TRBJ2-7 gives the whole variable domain KAGVTQTPRYLIKTRGQQVTLSCSPISGHRSVSWYQQTPGQGLQFLFEYFSETQRNKGNFPGRFSGRQFSNSRSEMNVSTLELGDSALYLCASTLGAGYEQYFGPGTRLTVT.

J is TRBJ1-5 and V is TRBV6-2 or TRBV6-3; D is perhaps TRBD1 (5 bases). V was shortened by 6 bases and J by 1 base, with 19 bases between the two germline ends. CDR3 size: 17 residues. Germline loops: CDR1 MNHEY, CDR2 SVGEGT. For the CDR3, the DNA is TGTGCCAGCAGAGAGGGACTCTCTAAAAGGAGCAATCAGCCCCAGCATTTT. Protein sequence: CASREGLSKRSNQPQHF.

The CDR3 is CASSFSGGAVWEQYF. The CDR3 DNA reads TGTGCCAGCAGCTTTAGCGGGGGGGCAGTATGGGAGCAGTACTTC. The gene calls are TRBV5-6 and TRBJ2-7; TRBD2 aligns across 11 bases. The CDR3 extends over 15 amino acids. The J segment lost 7 bases and the V segment lost 2 bases, leaving 8 bases of the junction unmatched. Germline values: CDR1 SGHDT, CDR2 YYEEEE.

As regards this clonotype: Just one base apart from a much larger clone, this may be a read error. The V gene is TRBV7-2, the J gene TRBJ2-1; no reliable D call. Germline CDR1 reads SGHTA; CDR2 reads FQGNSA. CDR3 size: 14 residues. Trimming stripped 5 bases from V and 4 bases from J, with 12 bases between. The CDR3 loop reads CASSPWNVYNEQFF. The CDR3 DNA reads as TGTGCCAGCAGCCCATGGAATGTATACAATGAGCAGTTCTTC.

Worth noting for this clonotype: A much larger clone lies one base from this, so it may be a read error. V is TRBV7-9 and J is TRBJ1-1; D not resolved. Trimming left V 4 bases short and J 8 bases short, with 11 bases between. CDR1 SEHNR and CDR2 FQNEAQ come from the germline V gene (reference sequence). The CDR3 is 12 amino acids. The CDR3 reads CASSSGPAEAFF. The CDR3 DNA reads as TGTGCCAGCAGCTCCGGGCCCGCCGAAGCTTTCTTT.

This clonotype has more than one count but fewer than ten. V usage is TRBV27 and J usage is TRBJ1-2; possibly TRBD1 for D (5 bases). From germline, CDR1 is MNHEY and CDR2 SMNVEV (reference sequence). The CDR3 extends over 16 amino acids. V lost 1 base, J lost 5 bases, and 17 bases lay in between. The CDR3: CASSLWGPKGVYGYTF. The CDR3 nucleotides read TGTGCCAGCAGTTTATGGGGCCCGAAAGGGGTATATGGCTACACCTTC.

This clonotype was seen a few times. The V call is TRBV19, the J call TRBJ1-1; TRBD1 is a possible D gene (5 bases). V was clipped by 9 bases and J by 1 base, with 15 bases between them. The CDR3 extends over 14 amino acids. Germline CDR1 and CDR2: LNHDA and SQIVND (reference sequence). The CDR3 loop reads CASSLNGTNTEAFF. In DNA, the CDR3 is TGTGCCAGCTCTCTGAACGGGACGAACACTGAAGCTTTCTTT.